This T cell receptor (beta chain) derives from a study of radiotherapy plus CTLA-4 blockade in lung cancer. Notes on the study in general: In blood, after radiotherapy plus ipilimumab, tumor-derived TCR clones expanded.

In regard to this clone: The antigen remains undetermined.

Repertoires were generated with immunoSEQ multiplex PCR, while TCRdb's copy carries only in-frame clones and drops some. The sample holds 85,000 to 95,000 clones, roughly 80% seen once. V shed 4 bases and J 2 bases; nucleotides not matched to a gene: 3. This CDR3 has 15 amino acids. Germline CDR1 LNHDA, CDR2 SQIVND (reference sequence). This TCR came from a human donor with non-small cell lung cancer that progressed on radiotherapy plus ipilimumab. The gene calls are TRBV19 and TRBJ1-5, with 9 bases lining up with TRBD1. Sequenced here: peripheral blood, sampled from a patient treated with radiotherapy plus ipilimumab. Here the CDR3 DNA reads TGTGCCAGTAGTAGGGACAGGGTCGGCAATCAGCCCCAGCATTTT. Translation: CASSRDRVGNQPQHF.